Sequencing of this T cell receptor (beta chain) was carried out in a study of CD8 T cells in ankylosing spondylitis. Using its own MiXCR run on the 5' RACE reads, TCRdb lists one record per CDR3 protein. The sample shows fewer than 250,000 distinct CDR3 sequences, about 10% of them seen only once. The CDR3 loop spans 14 amino acids. Germline V gene data show CDR1 as SNHLY and CDR2 as FYNNEI. J lost 6 bases, V lost 5 bases, and 6 bases had no gene match. This clonotype was obtained from a male donor with ankylosing spondylitis or in good health (not recorded which). The sample taken for sequencing was blood, either unsorted or a sorted T cell fraction (not recorded which). The chain links TRBV2 to TRBJ2-2, with TRBD1 matching 7 bases. The CDR3 DNA follows: TGTGCCAGCAGTAGGGACAGCGCGGCCGGGGAGCTGTTTTTT. It yields the protein CASSRDSAAGELFF.